This T cell receptor (beta chain) was captured in a study of blood T cell repertoires in COVID-19. V was cut by 6 bases and J by 9 bases, with 9 bases left in between. The CDR3 has 12 amino acids. Germline lookup yields CDR1 LNHDA and CDR2 SQIVND (reference sequence). Repertoires were generated with immunoSEQ multiplex PCR, while TCRdb's copy carries only in-frame clones and drops some. The table includes roughly 60,000 clones, about 83% detected once. The sequence was collected from a man in his fifties with COVID-19, enrolled during active disease. The V gene is TRBV19, the J gene TRBJ1-6, with D tentatively TRBD1 (5 bases). The specimen was peripheral blood. CDR3 sequence (DNA): TGTGCCAGTAGGACCACAGGTTCACCCCTCCACTTT. It specifies CASRTTGSPLHF.